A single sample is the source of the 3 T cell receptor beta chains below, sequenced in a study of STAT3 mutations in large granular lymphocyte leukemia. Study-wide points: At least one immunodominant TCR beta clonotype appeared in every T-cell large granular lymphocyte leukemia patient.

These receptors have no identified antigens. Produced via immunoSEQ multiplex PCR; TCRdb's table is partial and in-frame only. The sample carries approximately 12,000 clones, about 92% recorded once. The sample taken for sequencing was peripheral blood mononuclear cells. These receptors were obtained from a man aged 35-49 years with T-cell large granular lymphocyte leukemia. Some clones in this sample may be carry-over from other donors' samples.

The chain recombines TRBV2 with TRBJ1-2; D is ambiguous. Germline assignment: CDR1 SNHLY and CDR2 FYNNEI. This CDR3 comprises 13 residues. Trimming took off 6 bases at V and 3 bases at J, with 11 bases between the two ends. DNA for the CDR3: TGTGCCAGCAGCCCCCCCAGGTACTATGGCTACACCTTC. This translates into CASSPPRYYGYTF.

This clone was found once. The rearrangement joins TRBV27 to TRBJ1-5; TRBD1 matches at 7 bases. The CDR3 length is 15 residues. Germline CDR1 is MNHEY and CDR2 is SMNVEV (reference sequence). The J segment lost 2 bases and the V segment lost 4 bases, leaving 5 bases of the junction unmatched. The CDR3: CASSSRTGGNQPQHF. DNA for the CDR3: TGTGCCAGCAGTTCCAGGACAGGCGGCAATCAGCCCCAGCATTTT.

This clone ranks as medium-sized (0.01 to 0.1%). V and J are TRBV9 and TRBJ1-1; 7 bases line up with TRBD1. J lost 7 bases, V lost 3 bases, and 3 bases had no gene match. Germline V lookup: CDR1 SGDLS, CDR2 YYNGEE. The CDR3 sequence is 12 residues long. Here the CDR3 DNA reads TGTGCCAGCAGCGGGACAGGTTTTGAAGCTTTCTTT. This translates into CASSGTGFEAFF.